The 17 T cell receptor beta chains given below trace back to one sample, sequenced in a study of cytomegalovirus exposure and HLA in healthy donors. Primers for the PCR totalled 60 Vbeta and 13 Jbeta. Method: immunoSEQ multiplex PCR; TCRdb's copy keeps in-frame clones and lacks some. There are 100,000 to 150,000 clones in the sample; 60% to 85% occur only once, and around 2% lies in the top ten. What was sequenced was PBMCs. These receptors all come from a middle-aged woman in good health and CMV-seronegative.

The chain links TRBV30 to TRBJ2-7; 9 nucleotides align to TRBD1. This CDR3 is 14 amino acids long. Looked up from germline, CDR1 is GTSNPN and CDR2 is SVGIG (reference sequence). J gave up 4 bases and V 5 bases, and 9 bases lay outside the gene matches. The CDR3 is CAWSPGTGFYEQYF. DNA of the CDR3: TGTGCCTGGTCTCCCGGGACAGGGTTTTACGAGCAGTACTTC.

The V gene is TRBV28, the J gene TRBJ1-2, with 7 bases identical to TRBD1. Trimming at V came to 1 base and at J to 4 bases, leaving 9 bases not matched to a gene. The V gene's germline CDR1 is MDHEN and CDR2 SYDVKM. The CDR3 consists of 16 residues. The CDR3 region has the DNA TGTGCCAGCAGTTTATTTAGGGGGCGGGAACTCTATGGCTACACCTTC. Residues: CASSLFRGRELYGYTF.

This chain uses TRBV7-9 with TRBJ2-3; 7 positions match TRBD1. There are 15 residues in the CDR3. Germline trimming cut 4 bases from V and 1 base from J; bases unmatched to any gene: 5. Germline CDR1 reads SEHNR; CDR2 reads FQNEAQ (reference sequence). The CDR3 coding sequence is TGTGCCAGCAGCTCGACAGGGATAGGCACAGATACGCAGTATTTT. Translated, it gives CASSSTGIGTDTQYF.

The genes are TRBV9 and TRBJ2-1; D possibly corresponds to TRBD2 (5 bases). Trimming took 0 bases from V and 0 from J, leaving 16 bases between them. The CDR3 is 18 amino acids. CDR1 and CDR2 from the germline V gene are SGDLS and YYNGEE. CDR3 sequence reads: CASSVEDWTESSYNEQFF. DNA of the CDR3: TGTGCCAGCAGCGTAGAGGACTGGACTGAGAGCTCCTACAATGAGCAGTTCTTC.

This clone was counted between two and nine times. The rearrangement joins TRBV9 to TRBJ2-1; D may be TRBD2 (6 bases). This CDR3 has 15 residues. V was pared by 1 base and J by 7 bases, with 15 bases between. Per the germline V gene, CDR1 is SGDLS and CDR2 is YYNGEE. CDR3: CASSVNGRGSNEQFF. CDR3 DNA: TGTGCCAGCAGCGTAAACGGGAGAGGATCAAATGAGCAGTTCTTC. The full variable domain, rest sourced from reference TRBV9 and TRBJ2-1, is DSGVTQTPKHLITATGQRVTLRCSPRSGDLSVYWYQQSLDQGLQFLIQYYNGEERAKGNILERFSAQQFPDLHSELNLSSLELGDSALYFCASSVNGRGSNEQFFGPGTRLTVL.

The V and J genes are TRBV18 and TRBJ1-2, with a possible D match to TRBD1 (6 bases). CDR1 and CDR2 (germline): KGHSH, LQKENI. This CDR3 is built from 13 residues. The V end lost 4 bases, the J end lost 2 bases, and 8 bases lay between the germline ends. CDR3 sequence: CASSQTGNYGYTF. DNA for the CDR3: TGTGCCAGCTCACAAACAGGGAACTATGGCTACACCTTC.

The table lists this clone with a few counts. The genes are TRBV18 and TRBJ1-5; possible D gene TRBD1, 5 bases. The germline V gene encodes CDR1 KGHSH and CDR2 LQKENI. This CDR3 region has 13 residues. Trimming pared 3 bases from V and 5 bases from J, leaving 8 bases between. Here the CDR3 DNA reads TGTGCCAGCTCACCGACAGAAGATCAGCCCCAGCATTTT. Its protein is CASSPTEDQPQHF. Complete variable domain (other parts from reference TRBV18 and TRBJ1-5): NAGVMQNPRHLVRRRGQEARLRCSPMKGHSHVYWYRQLPEEGLKFMVYLQKENIIDESGMPKERFSAEFPKEGPSILRIQQVVRGDSAAYFCASSPTEDQPQHFGDGTRLSIL.

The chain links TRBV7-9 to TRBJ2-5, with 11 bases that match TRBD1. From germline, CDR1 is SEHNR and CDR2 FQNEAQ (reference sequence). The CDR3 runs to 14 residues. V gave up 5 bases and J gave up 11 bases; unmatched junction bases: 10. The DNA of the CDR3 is TGTGCCAGCAGCCCGGACAGGGGGCTAGGGGAGCAGTACTTC. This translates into CASSPDRGLGEQYF.

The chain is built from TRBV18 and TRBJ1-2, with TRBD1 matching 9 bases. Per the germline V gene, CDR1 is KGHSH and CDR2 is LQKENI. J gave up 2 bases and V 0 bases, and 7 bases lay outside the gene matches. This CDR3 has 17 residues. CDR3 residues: CASSPPDPGTGNYGYTF. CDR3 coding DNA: TGTGCCAGCTCACCACCTGATCCTGGGACAGGGAACTATGGCTACACCTTC.

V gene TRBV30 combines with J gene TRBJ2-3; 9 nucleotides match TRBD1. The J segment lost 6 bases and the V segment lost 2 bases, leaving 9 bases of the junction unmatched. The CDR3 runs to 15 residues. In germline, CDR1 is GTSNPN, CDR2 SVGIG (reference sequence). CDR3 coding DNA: TGTGCCTGGAGTCCGGGACAGGGCCCCCAGGATACGCAGTATTTT. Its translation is CAWSPGQGPQDTQYF.

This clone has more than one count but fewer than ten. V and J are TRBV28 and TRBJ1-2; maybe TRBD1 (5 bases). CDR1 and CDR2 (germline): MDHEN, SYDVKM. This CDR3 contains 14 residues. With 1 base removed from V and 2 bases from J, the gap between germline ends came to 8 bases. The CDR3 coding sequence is TGTGCCAGCAGTTTATATGGGGCGAACTATGGCTACACCTTC. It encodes CASSLYGANYGYTF.

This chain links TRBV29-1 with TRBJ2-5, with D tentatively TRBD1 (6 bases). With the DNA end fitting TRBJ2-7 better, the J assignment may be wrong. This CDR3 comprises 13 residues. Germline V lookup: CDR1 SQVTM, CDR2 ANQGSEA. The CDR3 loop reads CSVEGSGAYEQYF. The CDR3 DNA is TGCAGCGTTGAGGGGTCAGGGGCCTACGAGCAGTACTTC.

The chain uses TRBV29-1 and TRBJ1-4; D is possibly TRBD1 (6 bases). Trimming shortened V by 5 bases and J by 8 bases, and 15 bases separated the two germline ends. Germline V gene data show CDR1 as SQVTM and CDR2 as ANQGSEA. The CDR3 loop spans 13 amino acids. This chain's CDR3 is CSVTTGLFEKLFF. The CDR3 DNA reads TGCAGCGTTACTACAGGGCTGTTCGAAAAACTGTTTTTT.

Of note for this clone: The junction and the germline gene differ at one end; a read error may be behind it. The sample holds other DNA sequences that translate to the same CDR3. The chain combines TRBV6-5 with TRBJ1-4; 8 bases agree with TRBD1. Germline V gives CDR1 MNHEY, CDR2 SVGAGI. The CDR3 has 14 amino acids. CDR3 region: CASSSRGRGEKLFF. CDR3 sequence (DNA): TGTGCCAGCAGTTCCAGGGGGCGTGGTGAAAAACTGTTTTTC.

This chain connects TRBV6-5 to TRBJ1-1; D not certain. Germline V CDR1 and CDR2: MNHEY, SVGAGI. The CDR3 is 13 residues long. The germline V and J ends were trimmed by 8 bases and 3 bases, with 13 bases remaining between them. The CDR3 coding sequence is TGTGCCAGCGCGATCTTTATGGACACTGAAGCTTTCTTT. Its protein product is CASAIFMDTEAFF.

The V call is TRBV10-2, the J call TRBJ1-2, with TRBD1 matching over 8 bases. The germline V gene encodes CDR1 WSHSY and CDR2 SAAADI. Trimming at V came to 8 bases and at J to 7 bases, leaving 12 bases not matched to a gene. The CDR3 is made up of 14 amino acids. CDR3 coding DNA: TGCGCCAGCGGGACCGCAGGGGGCCCGGGTGGCTACACCTTC. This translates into CASGTAGGPGGYTF.

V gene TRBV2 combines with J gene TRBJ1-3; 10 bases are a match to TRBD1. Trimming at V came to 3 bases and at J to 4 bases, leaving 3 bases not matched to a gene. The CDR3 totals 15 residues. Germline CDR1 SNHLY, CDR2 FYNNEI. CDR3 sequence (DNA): TGTGCCAGCAGTGAGGGACAGGGGAACGGAAACACCATATATTTT. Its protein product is CASSEGQGNGNTIYF.